The 26 T cell receptor beta chains below all came from one sample that was sequenced in a study of T cells in Graves' hyperthyroidism and ophthalmopathy. TCR beta CDR3 regions were amplified from RNA. Primed by the HTBI set, a first-round RT-PCR was run on the TCR CDR3. TCRdb re-analysed the multiplex PCR reads in MiXCR, keeping a single row per CDR3 protein. Among under 300,000 distinct CDR3 sequences, 13% to 15% were seen once, and the ten largest hold 30%. The sequenced material came from blood. The source of these receptors is a woman in her forties or fifties with Graves' hyperthyroidism that later progressed to Graves' ophthalmopathy.

This clonotype was seen ten or more times. The chain uses TRBV2 and TRBJ2-1; 11 bases align to TRBD2. Trimming at V came to 6 bases and at J to 3 bases, leaving 10 bases not matched to a gene. This CDR3 is 17 amino acids long. Germline CDR1 SNHLY, CDR2 FYNNEI. CDR3 nucleotide sequence: TGTGCCAGCAGAGGAGGTAGCGGGAGGGCCGTCTACAATGAGCAGTTCTTC. Amino acid sequence: CASRGGSGRAVYNEQFF.

This clonotype occurred many times. The chain employs TRBV20-1 and TRBJ1-6; 10 nucleotides line up with TRBD1. This CDR3 spans 15 amino acids. After removal of 0 bases from V and 12 bases from J, the junction contained 8 bases not matched to a gene. CDR1 and CDR2 (germline): DFQATT, SNEGSKA (reference sequence). The CDR3 DNA is TGCAGTGCTAGAGATGGGGGACAGGGGCTAATACCCCTCCACTTT. This translates into CSARDGGQGLIPLHF.

As DNA, the CDR3 is TGTGCCAGCAGCCGACCTATACTTCCCGAGCGAGGCCGTTACTCTGGGGCCAACGTCCTGACTTTC. Amino acid sequence: CASSRPILPERGRYSGANVLTF. V gene TRBV7-2 combines with J gene TRBJ2-6; D is ambiguous. This CDR3 spans 22 amino acids. The V gene lost 5 bases and the J gene lost 0 bases, with 29 bases spanning the gap. Per germline, CDR1 SGHTA and CDR2 FQGNSA.

This clonotype was observed at least ten times. J is TRBJ2-7 and V is TRBV5-5, with TRBD1 as a possible D gene (5 bases). Germline V gene data show CDR1 as SGHKS and CDR2 as YYEKEE (reference sequence). The CDR3 length is 13 residues. The germline V and J ends were trimmed by 2 bases and 6 bases, with 12 bases remaining between them. CDR3 coding DNA: TGTGCCAGCAGCTTTGGAAGGGGTTCCGAGCAGTACTTC. It yields the protein CASSFGRGSEQYF.

This clonotype was detected many times. The chain links TRBV6-2 or TRBV6-3 to TRBJ1-1; D uncertain. Trimming stripped 5 bases from V and 3 bases from J, with 16 bases between. The CDR3 contains 15 residues. CDR1 is MNHEY and CDR2 is SVGEGT in the germline V gene. The chain's CDR3 is CASSAAWWADTEAFF. CDR3 nucleotide sequence: TGTGCCAGCAGTGCCGCATGGTGGGCGGACACTGAAGCTTTCTTT.

This clonotype showed up many times. The rearrangement uses TRBV9 and TRBJ2-7; no definite D call. CDR3 length equals 14 residues. The V gene lost 0 bases and the J gene lost 0 bases, with 7 bases spanning the gap. Germline CDR1 and CDR2: SGDLS and YYNGEE. The CDR3 reads CASSVAEISYEQYF. The CDR3 nucleotides are TGTGCCAGCAGCGTAGCGGAAATCTCCTACGAGCAGTACTTC.

This clonotype was observed a few times. The genes are TRBV6-2 or TRBV6-3 and TRBJ2-1; D is perhaps TRBD1 (6 bases). CDR1 and CDR2 (germline): MNHEY, SVGEGT. This CDR3 comprises 14 residues. V lost 6 bases to trimming and J lost 6 bases, with 15 bases between them. The CDR3 is CASRGDRMVNEQFF. The CDR3 nucleotides read TGTGCCAGCAGAGGAGACAGGATGGTCAATGAGCAGTTCTTC.

This clonotype has just a few counts. The chain has TRBV19 and TRBJ2-7, with D perhaps being TRBD1 or TRBD2 (5 bases each). Germline assignment: CDR1 LNHDA and CDR2 SQIVND (reference sequence). The length of the CDR3 is 12 residues. Trimming shortened V by 8 bases and J by 3 bases, and 11 bases separated the two germline ends. DNA of the CDR3: TGTGCCAGTCTGGGGGAGAACTACGAGCAGTACTTC. This gives the protein CASLGENYEQYF.

The sample holds a few counts of this clonotype. The rearrangement joins TRBV14 to TRBJ1-3; D unresolved. Germline CDR1 is SGHDN and CDR2 is FVKESK. Trimming removed 2 bases from V and 4 bases from J, with 12 bases in between. CDR3 length: 15 residues. The chain's CDR3 is CASSQPPKRGNTIYF. The CDR3 nucleotides are TGTGCCAGCAGCCAACCCCCTAAAAGGGGAAACACCATATATTTT.

The table lists this clonotype with a few counts. The rearrangement joins TRBV7-3 to TRBJ2-5, with TRBD2 as a possible D gene (6 bases). Trimming took 8 bases from V and 6 from J, leaving 16 bases between them. Germline loops: CDR1 SGHTA, CDR2 FQGTGA. CDR3 size: 13 residues. The CDR3 sequence is CASRRDSPKTQYF. Written as DNA, the CDR3 is TGTGCCAGCCGACGGGACTCCCCCAAGACCCAGTACTTC.

This clonotype was seen repeatedly, ten times or more. V is TRBV7-8 and J is TRBJ2-3; the D is unclear. Trimming removed 1 base at V and 4 bases at J, with 12 bases between. The CDR3 spans 15 residues. Looked up from germline, CDR1 is SGHVS and CDR2 is FQNEAQ. Here the CDR3 reads CASSLVASMADTQYF. CDR3 coding DNA: TGTGCCAGCAGCTTAGTCGCGAGCATGGCAGATACGCAGTATTTT.

This clonotype occurred many times. This sequence joins TRBV11-2 and TRBJ2-7; D possibly corresponds to TRBD1 (6 bases). The V end was cut by 0 bases, the J end by 4 bases, with 10 bases between. The CDR3 covers 14 residues. Germline V gene sequence: CDR1 SGHAT, CDR2 FQNNGV. For the CDR3, the DNA is TGTGCCAGCAGCTTAGACAGGGGTTTTTACGAGCAGTACTTC. Amino acid sequence: CASSLDRGFYEQYF. Complete variable domain (other parts from reference TRBV11-2 and TRBJ2-7): EAGVAQSPRYKIIEKRQSVAFWCNPISGHATLYWYQQILGQGPKLLIQFQNNGVVDDSQLPKDRFSAERLKGVDSTLKIQPAKLEDSAVYLCASSLDRGFYEQYFGPGTRLTVT.

Points on this clonotype: At one end, the junction sequence differs from germline, possibly due to a read error. J is TRBJ2-2 and V is TRBV7-3; maybe TRBD2 (6 bases). Per germline, CDR1 SGHTA and CDR2 FQGTGA. The CDR3 has 15 residues. The CDR3 bases are TGTGCCAGCAGCTTAGGGCCAGCGAACACCGGGGGGCTGTTTTTT. Its translation: CASSLGPANTGGLFF.

At least ten counts were recorded for this clonotype. This sequence joins TRBV7-2 and TRBJ2-3; D may be TRBD1 (6 bases). The germline gives CDR1 SGHTA, CDR2 FQGNSA. The ends were cut back, 6 bases at V and 1 base at J, with 14 bases in the middle. This CDR3 has 15 residues. CDR3 bases: TGTGCCAGCAGGGAGGACAGAACGGGCACAGATACGCAGTATTTT. Translating gives CASREDRTGTDTQYF. Supplemented by reference TRBV7-2 and TRBJ2-3, the full variable domain reads GAGVSQSPSNKVTEKGKDVELRCDPISGHTALYWYRQSLGQGLEFLIYFQGNSAPDKSGLPSDRFSAERTGGSVSTLTIQRTQQEDSAVYLCASREDRTGTDTQYFGPGTRLTVL.

This chain links TRBV20-1 with TRBJ2-7, with 11 nucleotides matching TRBD2. CDR1 is DFQATT, CDR2 SNEGSKA, per germline (reference sequence). With V trimmed by 8 bases and J by 3 bases, 6 bases remained unmatched. The CDR3 extends over 13 amino acids. In nucleotides, the CDR3 is TGCAGTCCCACTAGCGGGAGTGGCTACGAGCAGTACTTC. This sequence encodes CSPTSGSGYEQYF.

CDR3 nucleotide sequence: TGCGCCAGCAGCTCCACAGGTGACTCCTACGAGCAGTACTTC. Protein product: CASSSTGDSYEQYF. The chain carries TRBV5-1 and TRBJ2-7; TRBD1 is a possible D gene (5 bases). V was pared by 3 bases and J by 0 bases, with 10 bases between. The CDR3 runs to 14 residues. Germline lookup yields CDR1 SGHRS and CDR2 YFSETQ.

This clonotype was detected ten times or more. The rearrangement joins TRBV9 to TRBJ1-1; D is unresolved. The CDR3 is 14 residues long. V shed 4 bases and J shed 4 bases, with 14 bases lying between them. Germline loops: CDR1 SGDLS, CDR2 YYNGEE. The CDR3 loop is CASSSEDGPTEAFF. For the CDR3, the DNA is TGTGCCAGCAGCTCAGAGGATGGTCCCACTGAAGCTTTCTTT. Looking up the rest from reference TRBV9 and TRBJ1-1 gives the full variable domain: DSGVTQTPKHLITATGQRVTLRCSPRSGDLSVYWYQQSLDQGLQFLIQYYNGEERAKGNILERFSAQQFPDLHSELNLSSLELGDSALYFCASSSEDGPTEAFFGQGTRLTVV.

Ten or more counts support this clonotype. This sequence joins TRBV27 and TRBJ2-7; no clear D gene. CDR3 length: 12 amino acids. V was trimmed by 3 bases and J by 9 bases, leaving 12 bases between them. Germline V gene data show CDR1 as MNHEY and CDR2 as SMNVEV (reference sequence). DNA for the CDR3: TGTGCCAGCAGTTTGAAGGGATTACCGCAGTACTTC. Amino acids: CASSLKGLPQYF.

The rearrangement links TRBV19 to TRBJ2-7; 8 bases agree with TRBD2. With 7 bases clipped from V and 3 bases from J, the junction kept 5 bases outside the gene matches. Germline assignment: CDR1 LNHDA and CDR2 SQIVND (reference sequence). The CDR3 consists of 13 residues. The CDR3 DNA is TGTGCCAGTAAGGCGGGGGGCCACTACGAGCAGTACTTC. This codes for CASKAGGHYEQYF.

This clonotype was counted at least ten times. V is TRBV28 and J is TRBJ2-2; 14 bases fit TRBD2. CDR3 length equals 18 residues. Trimming took 5 bases from V and 6 from J; bases not matched to a gene: 11. CDR1 MDHEN and CDR2 SYDVKM come from the germline V gene. The CDR3 DNA reads TGTGCCAGCAGTCACCCAGTCGGACTAGCGGGAGGCGCCGGGGAGCTGTTTTTT. Protein sequence: CASSHPVGLAGGAGELFF.

This clonotype was recorded many times. The chain uses TRBV3-1 and TRBJ2-2, with TRBD1 matching over 7 bases. CDR3 length: 18 amino acids. V lost 2 bases and J lost 0; bases outside the gene matches: 9. CDR1 LGHDT and CDR2 YNNKEL come from the germline V gene (reference sequence). In DNA form, the CDR3 reads TGTGCCAGCAGCCAAAACCGGGACAGCGTCGCGAACACCGGGGAGCTGTTTTTT. It encodes CASSQNRDSVANTGELFF. Full variable domain (remainder filled in from reference TRBV3-1 and TRBJ2-2): DTAVSQTPKYLVTQMGNDKSIKCEQNLGHDTMYWYKQDSKKFLKIMFSYNNKELIINETVPNRFSPKSPDKAHLNLHINSLELGDSAVYFCASSQNRDSVANTGELFFGEGSRLTVL.

This clonotype was detected ten times or more. The chain is built from TRBV29-1 and TRBJ2-7, with D tentatively TRBD1 or TRBD2 (5 bases each). CDR1 and CDR2 (germline): SQVTM, ANQGSEA. V was clipped by 4 bases and J by 6 bases, with 22 bases between them. The CDR3 covers 15 residues. DNA for the CDR3: TGCAGCGTTGTCTGGCGAATCGTCGGGGCTTCCGAGCAGTACTTC. This encodes CSVVWRIVGASEQYF.

This clonotype was counted many times. V is TRBV15 and J is TRBJ2-7, with a weak D call TRBD1 (6 bases). CDR1 and CDR2 (germline): LNHNV, YYDKDF (reference sequence). The CDR3 is made up of 21 amino acids. Trimming pared 0 bases from V and 2 bases from J, leaving 29 bases between. In DNA form, the CDR3 reads TGTGCCACCAGCAGAGATCATGCCACACCCCCACACAGGGCAGGAGCCTACGAGCAGTACTTC. Encoded protein: CATSRDHATPPHRAGAYEQYF.

This clonotype was observed at least ten times. The chain recombines TRBV6-2 or TRBV6-3 with TRBJ2-3; 7 nucleotides agree with TRBD1. Germline V lookup: CDR1 MNHEY, CDR2 SVGEGT. There are 16 residues in the CDR3. V trimming: 2 bases; J trimming: 0 bases; junction bases outside the gene matches: 5. This CDR3 reads CASSYRRDRSTDTQYF. The CDR3 nucleotides are TGTGCCAGCAGTTACCGCCGGGACAGAAGCACAGATACGCAGTATTTT.

This clonotype was observed many times. The chain joins TRBV28 to TRBJ1-1; D may be TRBD1 (6 bases). CDR1 and CDR2 (germline): MDHEN, SYDVKM. V dropped 5 bases and J dropped 4 bases, with 8 bases sitting between them. The CDR3 is 12 amino acids. The CDR3, as DNA: TGTGCCAGCAGTCCAGGGGTCACTGAAGCTTTCTTT. Translation gives CASSPGVTEAFF.

The chain is built from TRBV25-1 and TRBJ1-2; D is ambiguous. Germline CDR1 is MGHDK and CDR2 is SYGVNS. V lost 6 bases and J lost 7, with 9 bases in between. This CDR3 contains 11 residues. The CDR3 here is CASRKDRGYTF. CDR3 in DNA: TGTGCCAGCAGAAAGGACCGTGGCTACACCTTC.